The sequence of this TCR beta chain was determined in a study of T cell changes during pregnancy in multiple sclerosis. The sample holds one count of this clone. Germline CDR1 reads MGHDK; CDR2 reads SYGVNS. The CDR3 consists of 14 residues. V lost 6 bases and J lost 7; bases outside the gene matches: 6. Sequencing was performed with immunoSEQ multiplex PCR; in TCRdb, only in-frame clones are kept and a portion is missing. The sample includes about 69,000 clones, 85% to 95% of them seen just once. The sample in question was peripheral blood, obtained in the third trimester of pregnancy. The sequence was collected from a female donor in good health, enrolled as a control in a pregnancy study. The chain is built from TRBV25-1 and TRBJ1-6; 7 bases match TRBD1. Here the CDR3 reads CASSRTGGNSPLHF. The CDR3 DNA is TGTGCCAGCAGCCGGACAGGCGGAAATTCACCCCTCCACTTT.